This TCR beta chain was identified during a study of T cells after yellow fever vaccination. Study-wide findings and caveats: The secondary T-cell response peaked on day 5, not day 15, but was weaker. Subsequent to the booster, the majority of primary-vaccination clones reappeared (96% CD4, 85% to 90% CD8). Abundant clonotypes from the bulk population could have been carried over as contaminants into FACS-sorted repertoires.

This CDR3 comprises 13 residues. Germline CDR1 SEHNR, CDR2 FQNEAQ (reference sequence). V gave up 1 base and J gave up 8 bases, with 9 bases separating them. This clonotype was seen ten or more times. Its antigen is unknown. In making TCR cDNA, 5'RACE template switching added a universal primer site and UMIs to it. TCRdb fed the 5' RACE reads into MiXCR, producing one record per CDR3 protein. The sample lists approximately 61,000 distinct CDR3 sequences; roughly 6.9% were seen once. The sample in question was CD8+ T cells sorted from PBMCs, obtained on the day of the first yellow fever vaccination. The clonotype was recovered from a young man who received the YFV17D yellow fever vaccine. This chain connects TRBV7-9 to TRBJ2-1, with D unresolved. The CDR3 is CASSLVHGHEQFF. For the CDR3, the DNA is TGTGCCAGCAGCTTAGTTCATGGCCATGAGCAGTTCTTC.